This T cell receptor beta chain is drawn from a study of blood T cell repertoires in COVID-19. TCRdb's table, derived via immunoSEQ multiplex PCR, lists solely in-frame clones and lacks some. This table holds around 260,000 clones, around 80% found once. A few counts support this clone. Germline CDR1 reads MNHEY; CDR2 reads SVGAGI. V dropped 0 bases and J dropped 1 base, with 6 bases sitting between them. This CDR3 region has 14 residues. This TCR came from a man aged 60 to 75 with acute or convalescent COVID-19. Sequenced material: peripheral blood. The chain recombines TRBV6-5 with TRBJ1-1; the D is unclear. The CDR3 region has the DNA TGTGCCAGCAGTTACTCGGCAGGGAACACTGAAGCTTTCTTT. It specifies CASSYSAGNTEAFF.